The T cell receptor beta chain under discussion was sequenced for a study of T-cell memory formation after mild COVID-19 (dated by TCRdb to the early 2020s). Concerning the study at large: TCR sequence clusters from the two donors were found to be largely donor specific. T-cell clones expanding and contracting after mild COVID-19 in two donors were tracked by longitudinal TCRalpha and TCRbeta repertoire sequencing. The cohort comprised two young, previously healthy adult volunteers, one female and one male. Findings and caveats that apply to the study as a whole: The study included only a couple of mild cases, and larger cohorts that include severe cases with pre-infection samples were judged to be necessary. Some responding clones were found in pre-infection memory, which suggests that pre-existing cross-reactive memory T cells took part in the SARS-CoV-2 response. Clones contracting from day 15 to 85 had balanced CD4/CD8 phenotypes, while a second wave expanding from day 15 to 37 was biased towards CD4+. Contracting CD4+ clones turned up mainly in the CM and EM memory subsets, whereas EMRA was where CD8+ clones were enriched. SARS-CoV-2 specificity of the second-wave clones peaking on day 37 was not confirmed.

Instrument used: Illumina NovaSeq 6000. TCRalpha and TCRbeta cDNA libraries were constructed by 5'RACE with constant-segment primers, with sample barcodes and unique molecular identifiers being introduced. RNA was extracted from every sample with Trizol reagent. Amplification of the libraries took two PCR steps, and the second step added a second sample barcode plus Illumina TruSeq adapters. Sequencing of libraries was performed on an Illumina NovaSeq with 2 x 150 bp paired-end reads. On the authors' methods: With migec v1.2.7, reads were demultiplexed and then collapsed into UMI-guided consensus sequences. Using mixcr v2.1.11, UMI consensuses were aligned to TRA and TRB V and J templates and then assembled into clonotypes. A clonotype was counted as expanded or contracted only if both edgeR and NoisET called the change significant, with noise models trained on biological replicates. For edgeR calls, a false discovery rate-adjusted p below 0.01 and a log2 fold-change threshold of 1 were applied. PCA with hierarchical clustering of max-normalized trajectories of the 1000 most abundant clonotypes was used as exploratory dynamics analysis. Each responding clone was given a CD4 or CD8 phenotype based on the CD4+ and CD8+ repertoires, which had been sequenced separately. TCRdb reanalyzed the raw reads on its own, using fastp at Q25 for trimming and MiXCR for clone calling, and kept in-frame beta chains. Each entry is one CDR3 protein sequence, shown with its most common DNA and genes. The V and J calls come from TCRdb's annotation, not from the publication. Within this sample are around 410,000 distinct CDR3 sequences, with about 25% of them counted one time only. The ten largest account for less than 15% of the sample.

The CDR3 sequence holds 17 residues, the cysteine and phenylalanine included. Only the CDR3 portion is preserved as DNA: 51 bases, with reading frame beginning at the first base. Reading the germline V gene (reference sequence) gives CDR1 SEHNR and CDR2 FQNEAQ. Trimming takes 2 bases from V and 4 bases from J, and the germline ends sit 20 bases apart. PBMCs were isolated by Ficoll-Paque density gradient centrifugation. This clonotype was seen a few times. The antigen this receptor binds is unknown. Qualities for individual bases were not recorded, and no much larger clone is one base off. This receptor chain uses TRBV7-9 and TRBJ2-5; the D gene is possibly TRBD1, with 5 bases matching. The sequencing sample was made of PBMCs or a T cell subset sorted from them (not recorded which). The TCR sequence derives from an adult woman who had mild COVID-19 (a few samples of this study predate the infection). The sample titles of this study are shuffled in the database, so cell type and time point are left out; the donor was told from shared clones. The nucleotides read TGTGCCAGCAGCTTACCCCCTTTGGGGCCTCGTAGAGAGACCCAGTACTTC. Translated, it reads CASSLPPLGPRRETQYF.